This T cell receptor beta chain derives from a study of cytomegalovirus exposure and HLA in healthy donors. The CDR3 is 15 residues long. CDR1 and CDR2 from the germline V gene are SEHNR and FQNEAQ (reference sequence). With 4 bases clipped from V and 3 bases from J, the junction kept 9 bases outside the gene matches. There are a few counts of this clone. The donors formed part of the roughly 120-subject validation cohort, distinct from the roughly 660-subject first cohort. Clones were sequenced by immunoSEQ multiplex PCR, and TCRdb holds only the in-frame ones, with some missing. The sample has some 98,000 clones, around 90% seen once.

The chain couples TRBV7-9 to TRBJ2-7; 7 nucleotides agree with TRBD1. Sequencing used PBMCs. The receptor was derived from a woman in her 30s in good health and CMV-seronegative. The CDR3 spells CASSSPRGGRYEQYF. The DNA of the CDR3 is TGTGCCAGCAGCTCCCCGAGAGGGGGCCGCTACGAGCAGTACTTC.